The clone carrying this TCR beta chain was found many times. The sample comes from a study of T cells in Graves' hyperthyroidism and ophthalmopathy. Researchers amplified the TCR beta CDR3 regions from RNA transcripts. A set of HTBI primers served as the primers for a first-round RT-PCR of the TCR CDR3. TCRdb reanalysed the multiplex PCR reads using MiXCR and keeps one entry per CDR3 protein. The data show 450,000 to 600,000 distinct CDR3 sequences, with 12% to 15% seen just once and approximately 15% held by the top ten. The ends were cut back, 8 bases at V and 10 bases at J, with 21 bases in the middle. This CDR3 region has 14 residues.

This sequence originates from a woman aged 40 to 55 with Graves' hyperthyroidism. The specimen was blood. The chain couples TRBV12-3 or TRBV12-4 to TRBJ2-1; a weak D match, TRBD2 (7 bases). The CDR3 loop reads CASLPPRGRGEQFF. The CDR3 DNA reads TGTGCCAGCCTTCCCCCGAGGGGGAGGGGAGAGCAGTTCTTC.